The 18 T cell receptor beta chains in this list originate from one sample, sequenced in a study of T cells in localized non-small cell lung cancer. This table comes from immunoSEQ multiplex PCR, and its TCRdb copy is limited to in-frame clones, with some not included. The sample includes roughly 7,800 clones, approximately 93% of them seen just once. The sample consisted of peripheral blood, taken before any cancer treatment. Source of these receptors: a woman aged 35 to 70 with stage I lung adenocarcinoma.

The V and J genes are TRBV7-2 and TRBJ2-7; no reliable D call. CDR1 SGHTA and CDR2 FQGNSA come from the germline V gene. The V end was cut by 0 bases, the J end by 3 bases, with 6 bases between. This CDR3 is built from 13 residues. The CDR3 sequence is CASSLAGNYEQYF. The CDR3 coding sequence is TGTGCCAGCAGCTTAGCGGGGAACTACGAGCAGTACTTC.

J is TRBJ2-3 and V is TRBV7-7, with D possibly matching TRBD2 (5 bases). Germline-derived CDR1 and CDR2 are SSHAT and FNYEAQ (reference sequence). This CDR3 comprises 13 residues. Trimming removed 0 bases from V and 4 bases from J, with 5 bases in between. CDR3: CASSLAAADTQYF. The CDR3 nucleotides read TGTGCCAGCAGCTTAGCAGCGGCAGATACGCAGTATTTT.

V and J are TRBV25-1 and TRBJ2-1, with D perhaps matching TRBD2 (6 bases). Germline CDR1 reads MGHDK; CDR2 reads SYGVNS. V lost 2 bases, J lost 14 bases, and 16 bases lay in between. The CDR3 runs to 13 residues. In DNA form, the CDR3 reads TGTGCCAGCAGTGAACCGGGGCGGGATCAGGAGTTCTTC. Translated, it gives CASSEPGRDQEFF.

The rearrangement uses TRBV11-2 and TRBJ2-6; D uncertain. The length of the CDR3 is 19 residues. In germline, CDR1 is SGHAT, CDR2 FQNNGV. The germline V and J ends were trimmed by 1 base and 0 bases, with 16 bases remaining between them. The CDR3 coding sequence is TGTGCCAGCAGCTTAGTTGGCAGAGCAAGCCTCTCTGGGGCCAACGTCCTGACTTTC. This codes for CASSLVGRASLSGANVLTF.

This chain joins TRBV2 and TRBJ2-1; 11 bases fit TRBD1. Germline CDR1 reads SNHLY; CDR2 reads FYNNEI. CDR3 size: 16 residues. V shed 4 bases, J shed 2 bases, and the junction held 4 bases outside the gene matches. Written as DNA, the CDR3 is TGTGCCAGCAGTGGGACAGGGGGCTCCCCCTACAATGAGCAGTTCTTC. Translation: CASSGTGGSPYNEQFF.

The chain is built from TRBV5-4 and TRBJ1-5; D unresolved. CDR1 is SGHNT and CDR2 is YYREEE in the germline V gene (reference sequence). V was trimmed by 1 base and J by 0 bases, leaving 8 bases between them. The CDR3 has 15 residues. The CDR3 region is CASSLNPNSNQPQHF. The CDR3 DNA is TGTGCCAGCAGCTTGAACCCTAATAGCAATCAGCCCCAGCATTTT.

This chain links TRBV6-5 with TRBJ1-3; D unclear. V dropped 5 bases and J dropped 3 bases, with 14 bases sitting between them. The CDR3 runs to 15 residues. Germline V gene sequence: CDR1 MNHEY, CDR2 SVGAGI. Here the CDR3 DNA reads TGTGCCAGCAGTAAACGGGAAGGCGGTGGAAACACCATATATTTT. This sequence encodes CASSKREGGGNTIYF.

The chain carries TRBV29-1 and TRBJ1-2; 8 nucleotides align to TRBD1. Looked up from germline, CDR1 is SQVTM and CDR2 is ANQGSEA. V lost 8 bases to trimming and J lost 4 bases; unmatched junction nucleotides: 9. The length of the CDR3 is 13 residues. CDR3 loop: CSSTPGTGYGYTF. CDR3 in DNA: TGCAGCTCCACCCCGGGGACAGGCTATGGCTACACCTTC.

The CDR3 coding sequence is TGTGCCAGCAGCTTGTTTAGGCGACGCACAGATACGCAGTATTTT. This codes for CASSLFRRRTDTQYF. The J gene is TRBJ2-3, the V gene TRBV5-6; D gene uncertain. With 1 base removed from V and 1 base from J, the gap between germline ends came to 10 bases. The germline V gene encodes CDR1 SGHDT and CDR2 YYEEEE. This CDR3 is 15 amino acids long.

The J gene is TRBJ2-2, the V gene TRBV5-6; 12 nucleotides match TRBD2. In germline, CDR1 is SGHDT, CDR2 YYEEEE. This CDR3 spans 16 amino acids. J gave up 6 bases and V 4 bases, and 7 bases lay outside the gene matches. The CDR3 sequence is CASSSWTSGNAGELFF. DNA of the CDR3: TGTGCCAGCAGCAGTTGGACTAGCGGGAATGCCGGGGAGCTGTTTTTT.

The chain couples TRBV9 to TRBJ1-3; D is undetermined. CDR3 size: 16 residues. Trimming took 0 bases from V and 0 from J, leaving 10 bases between them. The germline V gene encodes CDR1 SGDLS and CDR2 YYNGEE. CDR3 nucleotides: TGTGCCAGCAGCGTAGGAAGGGAGAGCTCTGGAAACACCATATATTTT. It specifies CASSVGRESSGNTIYF.

The rearrangement links TRBV5-5 to TRBJ2-2; weak D call: TRBD2 (6 bases). CDR3 length: 17 amino acids. Per germline, CDR1 SGHKS and CDR2 YYEKEE (reference sequence). V was trimmed by 3 bases and J by 0 bases, leaving 15 bases between them. The CDR3 is CASSYPMGGANTGELFF. The CDR3 DNA is TGTGCCAGCAGCTACCCCATGGGGGGAGCGAACACCGGGGAGCTGTTTTTT. The entire variable domain, with the rest obtained from reference TRBV5-5 and TRBJ2-2, is as follows: DAGVTQSPTHLIKTRGQQVTLRCSPISGHKSVSWYQQVLGQGPQFIFQYYEKEERGRGNFPDRFSARQFPNYSSELNVNALLLGDSALYLCASSYPMGGANTGELFFGEGSRLTVL.

The chain carries TRBV11-2 and TRBJ2-2, with 9 bases lining up with TRBD2. Germline-derived CDR1 and CDR2 are SGHAT and FQNNGV. V was pared by 5 bases and J by 3 bases, with 16 bases of the junction left unmatched. The CDR3 consists of 19 residues. CDR3 loop: CASSQSIWGGRAHTGELFF. Here the CDR3 DNA reads TGTGCCAGCAGCCAATCCATATGGGGCGGGAGGGCCCACACCGGGGAGCTGTTTTTT.

The V and J genes are TRBV5-6 and TRBJ1-2; weak D call: TRBD1 (5 bases). The CDR3 contains 16 residues. Deletions cut 0 bases from V and 0 bases from J, with 12 bases between. CDR1 is SGHDT, CDR2 YYEEEE, per germline. CDR3 sequence (DNA): TGTGCCAGCAGCTTGGTACCAGGACAATCTAACTATGGCTACACCTTC. Protein sequence: CASSLVPGQSNYGYTF.

The gene calls are TRBV6-1 and TRBJ2-2; 11 nucleotides agree with TRBD2. This CDR3 has 16 residues. With V trimmed by 1 base and J by 7 bases, 5 bases remained unmatched. Germline loops: CDR1 MNHNS, CDR2 SASEGT. The DNA for the CDR3 is TGTGCCAGCAGTGAAGTCTCGGGACTAGCGGTCGGGGAGCTGTTTTTT. Translated, it gives CASSEVSGLAVGELFF.

The chain carries TRBV10-2 and TRBJ1-1; D is unresolved. Germline CDR1 reads WSHSY; CDR2 reads SAAADI. Trimming removed 5 bases at V and 4 bases at J, with 11 bases between. The CDR3 contains 13 residues. CDR3 loop: CASSLPRPTEAFF. The CDR3 coding sequence is TGCGCCAGCAGTCTTCCCCGGCCCACTGAAGCTTTCTTT.

The V call is TRBV7-9, the J call TRBJ1-1; 7 bases align to TRBD1. From germline, CDR1 is SEHNR and CDR2 FQNEAQ (reference sequence). The CDR3 runs 14 residues. Losses at the gene ends were 3 bases for V and 4 bases for J; bases not matched to a gene: 5. In nucleotides, the CDR3 is TGTGCCAGCAGCTTGTCCAGGGGGGCCACTGAAGCTTTCTTT. This codes for CASSLSRGATEAFF.

This chain joins TRBV25-1 and TRBJ1-2; D remains ambiguous. V was shortened by 0 bases and J by 8 bases, with 16 bases between the two germline ends. The CDR3 totals 15 residues. In germline, CDR1 is MGHDK, CDR2 SYGVNS. In DNA form, the CDR3 reads TGTGCCAGCAGTGAATATTCCAGTGCCGTCTTCGGCTACACCTTC. It codes for CASSEYSSAVFGYTF.